The 30 T cell receptor beta chains presented below share a single source sample, sequenced in a study of CD8 T cells in ankylosing spondylitis. TCRdb re-derived calls from the 5' RACE reads in MiXCR, one entry per CDR3 protein. The top ten clones hold about 16% of a sample with roughly 400,000 distinct CDR3 sequences, around 22% of them seen once. Findings of the study overall: Blood of patients with ankylosing spondylitis appeared to be characterized by a TCR beta motif of several highly homologous variants.

No antigen has been assigned to these receptors. The sequencing input was blood, either unsorted or a sorted T cell fraction (not recorded which). These receptor sequences come from a male donor with ankylosing spondylitis.

The rearrangement joins TRBV12-1 to TRBJ2-1; the table's D call TRBD1 went unverified against the DNA. TRBV12-1 is a pseudogene segment. The CDR3 loop spans 17 amino acids. CDR3: CASSFADRGIENNEQFF. CDR3 DNA sequence: TGTGCCAGCAGCTTTGCCGACAGGGGAATAGAGAACAATGAGCAGTTCTTC.

This clonotype was picked up a small number of times. V and J are TRBV7-2 and TRBJ2-3; 7 bases line up with TRBD2. Germline trimming cut 4 bases from V and 1 base from J; bases unmatched to any gene: 5. Looked up from germline, CDR1 is SGHTA and CDR2 is FQGNSA. The CDR3 is 15 amino acids. CDR3 coding DNA: TGTGCCAGCAGCTCAGCGGGATGGGGCACAGATACGCAGTATTTT. Translating gives CASSSAGWGTDTQYF.

The CDR3 DNA reads TGTGCCAGTAGTATCCAGAGACAGAGCTCTGGAAACACCATATATTTT. This encodes CASSIQRQSSGNTIYF. The chain carries TRBV19 and TRBJ1-3; the D gene is possibly TRBD1 (5 bases). This CDR3 has 16 amino acids. The V end was cut by 3 bases, the J end by 0 bases, with 12 bases between. From germline, CDR1 is LNHDA and CDR2 SQIVND (reference sequence). The whole variable domain, remainder taken from reference TRBV19 and TRBJ1-3, is DGGITQSPKYLFRKEGQNVTLSCEQNLNHDAMYWYRQDPGQGLRLIYYSQIVNDFQKGDIAEGYSVSREKKESFPLTVTSAQKNPTAFYLCASSIQRQSSGNTIYFGEGSWLTVV.

This clonotype was detected a few times. The V call is TRBV7-3, the J call TRBJ2-7; TRBD2 matches 10 bases. In germline, CDR1 is SGHTA, CDR2 FQGTGA. Trimming at V came to 1 base and at J to 8 bases, leaving 5 bases not matched to a gene. The CDR3 consists of 14 residues. The CDR3 DNA sequence: TGTGCCAGCAGCTTAAATAGCGGGAGGCGGCAGCAGTACTTC. This codes for CASSLNSGRRQQYF.

This clonotype has just a few counts. CDR3 DNA: TGCAGCGTTGTAAGTGGCGGGAGTTACGAGCAGTACTTC. Residues: CSVVSGGSYEQYF. The chain uses TRBV29-1 and TRBJ2-7, with 7 bases lining up with TRBD2. The ends lost 4 bases at V and 4 bases at J; junction bases unmatched: 7. Germline V gene data show CDR1 as SQVTM and CDR2 as ANQGSEA. The CDR3 sequence is 13 residues long.

The rearrangement uses TRBV5-1 and TRBJ2-2; the D gene is possibly TRBD2 (6 bases). Trimming cost V 2 bases and J 1 base, with 9 bases left between them. Germline V gene sequence: CDR1 SGHRS, CDR2 YFSETQ. The length of the CDR3 is 15 residues. In DNA form, the CDR3 reads TGCGCCAGCAGCTTTGATAGCGGGAACACCGGGGAGCTGTTTTTT. Translation gives CASSFDSGNTGELFF.

V gene TRBV29-1 combines with J gene TRBJ2-3, with 10 bases lining up with TRBD2. Looked up from germline, CDR1 is SQVTM and CDR2 is ANQGSEA. CDR3 length: 14 residues. Losses at the gene ends were 7 bases for V and 0 bases for J; bases not matched to a gene: 4. CDR3 in amino acids: CSAGLAASTDTQYF. Written as DNA, the CDR3 is TGCAGCGCTGGACTAGCGGCAAGCACAGATACGCAGTATTTT.

Only a few counts were recorded for this clonotype. The chain carries TRBV3-1 and TRBJ2-6; D call uncertain. Germline CDR1 and CDR2: LGHDT and YNNKEL (reference sequence). This CDR3 comprises 15 residues. V was cut by 2 bases and J by 0 bases, with 5 bases left in between. CDR3 sequence reads: CASSQQSSGANVLTF. The CDR3 DNA reads as TGTGCCAGCAGCCAACAAAGCTCTGGGGCCAACGTCCTGACTTTC.

This clonotype was detected ten times or more. V usage is TRBV4-2 and J usage is TRBJ2-1; D assignment may be TRBD1 or TRBD2 (5 bases each). From germline, CDR1 is LGHNA and CDR2 YNFKEQ. The CDR3 is 19 residues long. V was cut by 0 bases and J by 6 bases, with 24 bases left in between. The CDR3 is CASSQDRRQRAETPNEQFF. CDR3 bases: TGTGCCAGCAGCCAAGATCGCCGACAGAGAGCGGAGACCCCCAATGAGCAGTTCTTC.

The V gene is TRBV28, the J gene TRBJ2-7, with D unclear. Germline V gives CDR1 MDHEN, CDR2 SYDVKM. The V gene lost 9 bases and the J gene lost 9 bases, with 18 bases spanning the gap. This CDR3 has 12 residues. CDR3 sequence (DNA): TGTGCCAGTGAACTACCCCATAGAAGGCAGTACTTC. Its translation: CASELPHRRQYF.

This clonotype was detected a few times. Here the CDR3 reads CASSPDSAEQFF. DNA for the CDR3: TGTGCCAGCTCCCCGGACAGTGCTGAGCAGTTCTTC. The rearrangement joins TRBV18 to TRBJ2-1, with TRBD1 as a possible D gene (6 bases). This CDR3 is built from 12 residues. V was trimmed by 6 bases and J by 9 bases, leaving 12 bases between them. CDR1 is KGHSH and CDR2 is LQKENI in the germline V gene. Full variable domain (outside the CDR3, taken from reference TRBV18 and TRBJ2-1): NAGVMQNPRHLVRRRGQEARLRCSPMKGHSHVYWYRQLPEEGLKFMVYLQKENIIDESGMPKERFSAEFPKEGPSILRIQQVVRGDSAAYFCASSPDSAEQFFGPGTRLTVL.

The chain has TRBV28 and TRBJ1-6, with 8 bases that match TRBD1. Germline V gene lookup returns CDR1 MDHEN and CDR2 SYDVKM. The CDR3 has 14 residues. J was trimmed by 10 bases and V by 5 bases; bases with no gene match: 7. The CDR3 nucleotides are TGTGCCAGCAGTCTCCGACAGGGGAGGTCACCCCTCCACTTT. Its protein product is CASSLRQGRSPLHF.

This clonotype was detected a few times. This rearrangement joins TRBV7-2 to TRBJ1-5; unclear D gene. The germline V and J ends were trimmed by 5 bases and 9 bases, with 11 bases remaining between them. The CDR3 length is 12 residues. Germline-derived CDR1 and CDR2 are SGHTA and FQGNSA. CDR3 protein: CASSQIAGPQHF. Written as DNA, the CDR3 is TGTGCCAGCAGCCAAATCGCCGGGCCCCAGCATTTT.

The chain employs TRBV5-1 and TRBJ2-3, with D perhaps matching TRBD2 (6 bases). In germline, CDR1 is SGHRS, CDR2 YFSETQ. V was clipped by 7 bases and J by 6 bases, with 18 bases between them. There are 14 residues in the CDR3. CDR3 sequence (DNA): TGCGCCAGCGGCGGGACTCAGTATTCCGATACGCAGTATTTT. As protein: CASGGTQYSDTQYF.

This clonotype was observed at least ten times. The rearrangement joins TRBV12-3 or TRBV12-4 to TRBJ1-1, with D unresolved. The CDR3 spans 12 residues. V lost 7 bases and J lost 4, with 10 bases in between. This CDR3 reads CASKRDVTEAFF. In nucleotides, the CDR3 is TGTGCCAGCAAGAGAGACGTCACTGAAGCTTTCTTT.

The chain recombines TRBV7-2 with TRBJ2-4; 9 bases map to TRBD2. Per germline, CDR1 SGHTA and CDR2 FQGNSA. The V gene end was trimmed by 4 bases and the J gene end by 12 bases; junction bases not matched to a gene: 16. This CDR3 has 16 residues. CDR3 amino acids: CASSSYPPGLATDQYF. Here the CDR3 DNA reads TGTGCCAGCAGCTCCTACCCACCGGGACTAGCTACGGATCAGTACTTC. Full variable domain (missing parts from reference TRBV7-2 and TRBJ2-4): GAGVSQSPSNKVTEKGKDVELRCDPISGHTALYWYRQSLGQGLEFLIYFQGNSAPDKSGLPSDRFSAERTGGSVSTLTIQRTQQEDSAVYLCASSSYPPGLATDQYFGAGTRLSVL.

The V gene is TRBV7-8, the J gene TRBJ1-1, with D maybe TRBD1 (6 bases). The CDR3 is made up of 15 amino acids. V was shortened by 5 bases and J by 6 bases, with 19 bases between the two germline ends. The germline V gene has CDR1 SGHVS and CDR2 FQNEAQ. In nucleotides, the CDR3 is TGTGCCAGCAGCGCGTACAGGGCCCCCGGGGCTGAAGCTTTCTTT. Protein sequence: CASSAYRAPGAEAFF.

This clonotype was detected only a few times. The chain is built from TRBV6-2 or TRBV6-3 and TRBJ1-1; maybe TRBD1 (5 bases). Germline CDR1 and CDR2: MNHEY and SVGEGT. The V end was cut by 7 bases, the J end by 1 base, with 16 bases between. The CDR3 loop spans 15 amino acids. The CDR3 sequence: CASTKNQGQNTEAFF. CDR3 DNA sequence: TGTGCCAGCACCAAAAACCAGGGCCAGAACACTGAAGCTTTCTTT.

The chain links TRBV7-9 to TRBJ2-7, with D unclear. This CDR3 contains 13 residues. Trimming took off 4 bases at V and 1 base at J, with 8 bases between the two ends. Germline assignment: CDR1 SEHNR and CDR2 FQNEAQ (reference sequence). CDR3 bases: TGTGCCAGCAGCTCCAGACTGTCCTACGAGCAGTACTTC. This codes for CASSSRLSYEQYF.

A few counts support this clonotype. The rearrangement joins TRBV7-3 to TRBJ2-1; D gene unclear. Trimming removed 6 bases from V and 9 bases from J, with 18 bases in between. The CDR3 runs to 14 residues. Germline assignment: CDR1 SGHTA and CDR2 FQGTGA. The CDR3 here is CASRSSGRFSEQFF. The CDR3, as DNA: TGTGCCAGCAGGTCCTCCGGGCGCTTTAGTGAGCAGTTCTTC. Using reference TRBV7-3 and TRBJ2-1 for the parts outside the CDR3, the full variable domain is GAGVSQTPSNKVTEKGKYVELRCDPISGHTALYWYRQSLGQGPEFLIYFQGTGAADDSGLPNDRFFAVRPEGSVSTLKIQRTERGDSAVYLCASRSSGRFSEQFFGPGTRLTVL.

For this clonotype: It is unclear where the CDR3 begins or ends on the DNA, so no DNA is shown, and the CDR3 is as TCRdb lists it. This chain links TRBV27 with TRBJ2-1; TRBD2, the table's D call, lacks a check against the DNA. The length of the CDR3 is 16 amino acids, counting both ends. Germline CDR1 reads MNHEY; CDR2 reads SMNVEV (reference sequence). The CDR3 spells CASSSSGGVPYNEQFF.

This clonotype was seen only a few times. The J gene is TRBJ2-7, the V gene TRBV6-1, with 9 positions matching TRBD2. With 5 bases clipped from V and 1 base from J, the junction kept 6 bases outside the gene matches. The CDR3 runs to 15 residues. Germline lookup yields CDR1 MNHNS and CDR2 SASEGT. In nucleotides, the CDR3 is TGTGCCAGCAGTAGGGCCGGACTAGCGTCCTACGAGCAGTACTTC. The encoded protein is CASSRAGLASYEQYF.

This clonotype was recorded a few times. The V call is TRBV7-8, the J call TRBJ2-3; 10 bases are a match to TRBD1. Germline loops: CDR1 SGHVS, CDR2 FQNEAQ. V trimming: 7 bases; J trimming: 6 bases; junction bases outside the gene matches: 7. The CDR3 has 14 amino acids. The CDR3 loop reads CASNWGQGSDTQYF. In DNA, the CDR3 is TGTGCCAGCAATTGGGGACAGGGGAGCGATACGCAGTATTTT.

This clonotype appeared many times. Written as DNA, the CDR3 is TGTGCCAGCAGCTTAGCAAGCGGGAATTCACCCCTCCACTTT. Translation gives CASSLASGNSPLHF. The chain combines TRBV7-8 with TRBJ1-6, with D unclear. V lost 0 bases to trimming and J lost 7 bases, with 7 bases between them. The CDR3 is 14 amino acids. The germline V gene encodes CDR1 SGHVS and CDR2 FQNEAQ.

The gene calls are TRBV10-3 and TRBJ2-2, with D tentatively TRBD2 (5 bases). In germline, CDR1 is ENHRY, CDR2 SYGVKD. There are 16 residues in the CDR3. The ends were cut back, 0 bases at V and 3 bases at J, with 11 bases in the middle. CDR3 protein: CAISESFRGDTGELFF. DNA for the CDR3: TGTGCCATCAGTGAGTCCTTTCGGGGTGACACCGGGGAGCTGTTTTTT.

The chain joins TRBV20-1 to TRBJ1-2; D unclear. The germline gives CDR1 DFQATT, CDR2 SNEGSKA (reference sequence). The CDR3 runs to 12 residues. V was shortened by 6 bases and J by 3 bases, with 11 bases between the two germline ends. The CDR3 spells CSAPLGDYGYTF. The DNA for the CDR3 is TGCAGTGCACCTCTTGGGGACTATGGCTACACCTTC.

This chain joins TRBV7-2 and TRBJ2-2, with 7 positions matching TRBD2. This CDR3 has 17 residues. CDR1 is SGHTA and CDR2 is FQGNSA in the germline V gene. The J segment lost 2 bases and the V segment lost 0 bases, leaving 6 bases of the junction unmatched. The CDR3 DNA reads as TGTGCCAGCAGCTTAGCAGCGGCGGGAGTCAACACCGGGGAGCTGTTTTTT. Translating gives CASSLAAAGVNTGELFF.

This chain connects TRBV7-2 to TRBJ2-3, with 8 bases identical to TRBD2. After removal of 5 bases from V and 4 bases from J, the junction contained 14 bases not matched to a gene. The CDR3 covers 17 residues. Germline V gene data show CDR1 as SGHTA and CDR2 as FQGNSA. The CDR3 region has the DNA TGTGCCAGCAGCCCCGTCGCTAGCGGGCGTCGTTCAGATACGCAGTATTTT. As protein: CASSPVASGRRSDTQYF. The whole variable domain, filled in from reference TRBV7-2 and TRBJ2-3, reads GAGVSQSPSNKVTEKGKDVELRCDPISGHTALYWYRQSLGQGLEFLIYFQGNSAPDKSGLPSDRFSAERTGGSVSTLTIQRTQQEDSAVYLCASSPVASGRRSDTQYFGPGTRLTVL.

This clonotype was seen a handful of times. The chain is built from TRBV6-1 and TRBJ1-2; a possible D gene is TRBD1 (6 bases). The CDR3 has 13 residues. V lost 6 bases, J lost 6 bases, and 14 bases lay in between. CDR1 is MNHNS, CDR2 SASEGT, per germline. CDR3 protein: CASRTTGRHGYTF. The CDR3 DNA follows: TGTGCCAGCAGGACAACAGGGCGGCATGGCTACACCTTC.

This clonotype has ten or more counts. The CDR3 is CASSYSFRREGPNEQFF. CDR3 sequence (DNA): TGTGCCAGCAGTTACTCCTTCCGGCGGGAGGGCCCCAATGAGCAGTTCTTC. The chain recombines TRBV6-5 with TRBJ2-1; 9 nucleotides line up with TRBD2. Germline assignment: CDR1 MNHEY and CDR2 SVGAGI. Losses at the gene ends were 0 bases for V and 6 bases for J; bases not matched to a gene: 9. The CDR3 is made up of 17 amino acids.